Described below is a single T cell receptor beta chain sequence and its context. This clone was recorded only once. Its antigen specificity is not known. Nothing much larger sits one base from this clone, and base qualities are not available. From the cysteine up to the phenylalanine, the CDR3 has a length of 13 residues. The DNA shown is the 39-base CDR3, in frame from base 1. V trim: 6 bases; J trim: 7 bases; unmatched bases: 7. Per the germline V gene, MNHEY is the CDR1 and SVGAGI is the CDR2. The sample originates from a study of a mutant IDH1 vaccine in newly diagnosed glioma (TCRdb year 2021). For context, the study as a whole: Patients were given eight vaccinations, in weeks 1, 3, 5, 7, 11, 15, 19 and 23, which matched visits V03 through V10. Vaccination started 4-6 weeks after radiotherapy alone, or was given together with temozolomide cycles in the groups whose treatment included chemotherapy. Of the roughly 32 patients who were treated, about 60% were male and about 40% were female, and the mean age was approximately 40 years. Before enrollment, most patients had been given radiochemotherapy with temozolomide as standard therapy, while the rest had received either radiotherapy alone or temozolomide alone. Six visits were used for peripheral blood collection: V03 (baseline), V05, V07, V10, V12 and V13. For exploratory analyses, about two dozen treated patients had longitudinal TCRB deep sequencing done wherever samples were available. Broad study findings and their caveats: Pseudoprogression seemed to be unrelated to changes in the top peripheral T cell clonotypes found by TCRB sequencing. PBMC samples for TCRB deep sequencing were selected based on availability. Immune responses induced by the vaccine were seen in about 93% of patients across multiple MHC alleles. It was noted by the authors that analyses of patient blood samples could not be reproduced owing to sample limitations.

Libraries were constructed by the immunoSEQ multiplex PCR assay. Following the manufacturer's protocol, the hsTCRB Kit was used to amplify rearranged TCR beta chain sequences. Sequencing of TCRB libraries was carried out on an Illumina MiSeq. In the paper's pipeline: Demultiplexing, trimming and gene mapping were performed with the kit vendor's proprietary platform. The table was pulled from immuneACCESS by TCRdb, which kept in-frame rearrangements only. Such tables lose some clones; where checked, under half of the loss comes from unresolved V genes, and the rest has no known cause. V, J and clone size were drawn from that table, and D and trimming were deduced from the DNA. The sample table shows some 42,000 clones, and roughly 80% are seen once. The ten largest clones take up around 5.3% of the sample. The time point label, as the study defines it: week 23, last vaccination. Each vaccine dose was 300 ug of a 20-mer mutant IDH1 peptide in Montanide, given subcutaneously with topical imiquimod. The donors had newly diagnosed IDH1-mutant astrocytomas of WHO grade 3 or 4 that showed loss of nuclear ATRX. The samples were drawn from NOA16, a multicentre, single-arm, open-label phase I trial in Germany that tested a mutant IDH1 peptide vaccine in humans for the first time. Genomic DNA for TCRB sequencing was isolated from EDTA blood with the DNeasy Blood and Tissue Kit.

The chain was built from TRBV6-5 and TRBJ1-1; 8 of the junction bases match TRBD1. Sequencing used PBMCs, obtained from a glioma patient whose treatment included an IDH1 peptide vaccine. The TCR originated in a middle-aged man with glioma. Read as DNA, the sequence is TGTGCCAGCAGCTACAGGGGGGACGGTGAAGCTTTCTTT. Its protein product is CASSYRGDGEAFF.